This T cell receptor (beta chain) was sequenced in a study of T cell responses to AZD1222 COVID-19 vaccine. The assay was immunoSEQ multiplex PCR, and TCRdb's table has in-frame clones only and misses some. Here the sample spans about 150,000 clones, over 85% being singletons. General observations from the study: Mostly white British, mostly female donors; authors suggested clonal diversity may be underestimated.

On this clone: Its antigen is as yet unknown.

CDR1 and CDR2 (germline): MDHEN, SYDVKM. The CDR3 covers 17 residues. Trimming removed 5 bases from V and 0 bases from J; junction bases left unmatched: 7. The input for sequencing was peripheral blood, taken 28 days after the second AZD1222 dose. The chain joins TRBV28 to TRBJ1-6; 7 nucleotides match TRBD1. The sequence was obtained from an adult who received the AZD1222 COVID-19 vaccine. Here the CDR3 reads CASSLVRGASYNSPLHF. The CDR3 DNA reads TGTGCCAGCAGTCTGGTCAGGGGGGCCTCCTATAATTCACCCCTCCACTTT. The full variable domain, completed using reference TRBV28 and TRBJ1-6, is DVKVTQSSRYLVKRTGEKVFLECVQDMDHENMFWYRQDPGLGLRLIYFSYDVKMKEKGDIPEGYSVSREKKERFSLILESASTNQTSMYLCASSLVRGASYNSPLHFGNGTRLTVT.